The 24 T cell receptor beta chains presented below share a single source sample, sequenced in a study of shared clonotypes between healthy human individuals. Measured with immunoSEQ multiplex PCR; TCRdb has only the in-frame clones, and not every one. The data contain over 1.5 million clones, 95% to 99% of them singletons. Source material: naive CD4+ T cells sorted from blood. Subset of the sample: CD45RA+ positively selected. The receptors derive from a man aged 25-45 years in good health.

This chain links TRBV11-2 with TRBJ2-7; D gene ambiguous. The CDR3 runs 15 residues. Germline V gives CDR1 SGHAT, CDR2 FQNNGV. V was cut by 4 bases and J by 1 base, with 14 bases left in between. The CDR3 DNA sequence: TGTGCCAGCAGCTACCCCAGCCGCCAATCCTACGAGCAGTACTTC. Encoded protein: CASSYPSRQSYEQYF.

J is TRBJ1-2 and V is TRBV30; 11 bases agree with TRBD1. V lost 5 bases and J lost 7; bases outside the gene matches: 0. CDR1 and CDR2 (germline): GTSNPN, SVGIG (reference sequence). This CDR3 has 11 residues. CDR3 region: CAWGQGAGYTF. CDR3 sequence (DNA): TGTGCCTGGGGACAGGGGGCTGGCTACACCTTC.

The genes are TRBV27 and TRBJ2-3, with D unclear. This CDR3 spans 13 amino acids. V shed 5 bases and J shed 2 bases, with 8 bases lying between them. Germline CDR1 MNHEY, CDR2 SMNVEV (reference sequence). This CDR3 is CASSPGYTDTQYF. CDR3 nucleotide sequence: TGTGCCAGCAGTCCCGGGTACACAGATACGCAGTATTTT.

This clone was picked up one time. The chain recombines TRBV10-3 with TRBJ1-1, with 9 bases identical to TRBD1. Trimming removed 6 bases from V and 1 base from J; junction bases left unmatched: 12. Germline V lookup: CDR1 ENHRY, CDR2 SYGVKD. The CDR3 extends over 17 amino acids. CDR3 region: CAISLDGNRGPNTEAFF. The CDR3 DNA reads as TGTGCCATCAGCCTTGACGGGAACAGGGGGCCGAACACTGAAGCTTTCTTT.

This clone was detected only once. This rearrangement joins TRBV5-4 to TRBJ2-1; no clear D gene. The germline V and J ends were trimmed by 0 bases and 4 bases, with 5 bases remaining between them. Germline values: CDR1 SGHNT, CDR2 YYREEE (reference sequence). The CDR3 runs 13 residues. The CDR3, as DNA: TGTGCCAGCAGCTTGGGGCTTTACAATGAGCAGTTCTTC. This encodes CASSLGLYNEQFF.

The V gene is TRBV5-5, the J gene TRBJ2-7; D call uncertain. In germline, CDR1 is SGHKS, CDR2 YYEKEE (reference sequence). This CDR3 is built from 13 residues. The V gene lost 4 bases and the J gene lost 3 bases, with 11 bases spanning the gap. CDR3 residues: CASSLLPVYEQYF. CDR3 DNA: TGTGCCAGCAGCCTACTGCCTGTCTACGAGCAGTACTTC.

The rearrangement joins TRBV2 to TRBJ2-5; possibly TRBD1 for D (6 bases). V was cut by 5 bases and J by 2 bases, with 9 bases left in between. This CDR3 is 13 amino acids long. Looked up from germline, CDR1 is SNHLY and CDR2 is FYNNEI. The CDR3 sequence: CASSNRVQETQYF. The CDR3 bases are TGTGCCAGCAGTAACAGGGTTCAAGAGACCCAGTACTTC.

DNA for the CDR3: TGTGCCAGCAGCATGGGACAGACCCTCTACGAGCAGTACTTC. Translation gives CASSMGQTLYEQYF. This chain connects TRBV5-8 to TRBJ2-7; TRBD1 aligns across 7 bases. J was trimmed by 3 bases and V by 4 bases; bases with no gene match: 7. Germline CDR1 and CDR2: SGHTS and YDEGEE. The CDR3 runs 14 residues.

The rearrangement uses TRBV10-3 and TRBJ1-5; no clear D. This CDR3 has 17 amino acids. Germline V gene data show CDR1 as ENHRY and CDR2 as SYGVKD. Between the trimmed V and J ends, which lost 0 bases and 2 bases, there was a span of 14 bases. The CDR3 nucleotides read TGTGCCATCAGTGAGTCTGCGAAGCCCCTTGGCAATCAGCCCCAGCATTTT. Its translation is CAISESAKPLGNQPQHF.

The V call is TRBV28, the J call TRBJ2-2; 7 nucleotides match TRBD2. The junction had 7 bases not matched to a gene; V was cut back by 10 bases and J by 11 bases. This CDR3 has 11 residues. The germline gives CDR1 MDHEN, CDR2 SYDVKM. The CDR3 DNA reads as TGTGCCACCCGAGGACTAGTTGAGCTGTTTTTT. Its translation is CATRGLVELFF.

The chain links TRBV5-1 to TRBJ2-7; 8 nucleotides match TRBD1. Losses at the gene ends were 2 bases for V and 6 bases for J; bases not matched to a gene: 10. Germline CDR1 and CDR2: SGHRS and YFSETQ. The CDR3 spans 15 residues. CDR3 coding DNA: TGCGCCAGCAGCTTAACGACAGGGGACTCTTCCGAGCAGTACTTC. It encodes CASSLTTGDSSEQYF.

The rearrangement joins TRBV18 to TRBJ2-7; TRBD1 agrees at 9 bases. Germline CDR1 reads KGHSH; CDR2 reads LQKENI. V was clipped by 3 bases and J by 3 bases; unmatched bases: 6. This CDR3 is 15 amino acids long. The CDR3 is CASSPVVTGGYEQYF. CDR3 DNA: TGTGCCAGCTCACCGGTTGTGACAGGGGGCTACGAGCAGTACTTC.

The chain combines TRBV27 with TRBJ2-2; TRBD2 aligns across 8 bases. The germline V gene encodes CDR1 MNHEY and CDR2 SMNVEV (reference sequence). The trim removed 6 bases at V and 4 bases at J, leaving 4 bases unmatched. The CDR3 is 14 amino acids. The CDR3: CASSGREGTGELFF. The DNA of the CDR3 is TGTGCCAGCAGCGGGAGGGAGGGCACCGGGGAGCTGTTTTTT.

V and J are TRBV19 and TRBJ2-5; D might be TRBD2 (5 bases). Trimming cost V 5 bases and J 4 bases, with 17 bases left between them. The CDR3 is 15 residues long. Germline V lookup: CDR1 LNHDA, CDR2 SQIVND (reference sequence). The CDR3, as DNA: TGTGCCAGTAGTGCCCCCGGGGTCTCGTTAGAGACCCAGTACTTC. Translating it yields CASSAPGVSLETQYF. The whole variable domain, filled in from reference TRBV19 and TRBJ2-5, reads DGGITQSPKYLFRKEGQNVTLSCEQNLNHDAMYWYRQDPGQGLRLIYYSQIVNDFQKGDIAEGYSVSREKKESFPLTVTSAQKNPTAFYLCASSAPGVSLETQYFGPGTRLLVL.

This clone was counted a single time. The chain couples TRBV6-5 to TRBJ2-1, with D perhaps TRBD2 (5 bases). This CDR3 region has 16 residues. V was pared by 4 bases and J by 0 bases, with 13 bases between. Germline-derived CDR1 and CDR2 are MNHEY and SVGAGI. CDR3 nucleotide sequence: TGTGCCAGCAGTTCCCTTGGACTGAGCTCCTACAATGAGCAGTTCTTC. This gives the protein CASSSLGLSSYNEQFF.

The V and J genes are TRBV19 and TRBJ2-7, with D hard to call. V shed 6 bases and J shed 5 bases, with 26 bases lying between them. The germline gives CDR1 LNHDA, CDR2 SQIVND (reference sequence). The CDR3 is 17 amino acids. In DNA form, the CDR3 reads TGTGCCAGTAGCCCCACCATCCTACGGGCGTCCTGGAACGAGCAGTACTTC. Its translation is CASSPTILRASWNEQYF.

The rearrangement uses TRBV18 and TRBJ1-1; weak D call: TRBD1 (6 bases). The CDR3 covers 17 residues. The V and J ends lost 3 bases and 4 bases respectively, with 21 bases between them. The germline V gene has CDR1 KGHSH and CDR2 LQKENI. CDR3 DNA sequence: TGTGCCAGCTCACCTAAGGACAGCAGGTACACTGCCACTGAAGCTTTCTTT. Translation: CASSPKDSRYTATEAFF.

This clone was seen only once. J is TRBJ2-1 and V is TRBV11-2; no reliable D call. CDR1 is SGHAT and CDR2 is FQNNGV in the germline V gene. The V end was cut by 1 base, the J end by 4 bases, with 5 bases between. CDR3 length: 13 residues. The DNA of the CDR3 is TGTGCCAGCAGCTTAGTACTGTACAATGAGCAGTTCTTC. It yields the protein CASSLVLYNEQFF.

V usage is TRBV21-1 and J usage is TRBJ2-3. TRBV21-1 constitutes a pseudogene. The CDR3 consists of 12 residues. As DNA, the CDR3 is TGTGCCAGCAGCAAAGTTGTAGATACGCAGTATTTT. Translating gives CASSKVVDTQYF.

This sequence joins TRBV19 and TRBJ2-1; maybe TRBD2 (6 bases). The CDR3 loop spans 16 amino acids. Germline CDR1 is LNHDA and CDR2 is SQIVND (reference sequence). V lost 1 base, J lost 8 bases, and 18 bases lay in between. The CDR3 region has the DNA TGTGCCAGTAGTATAGCTCGGGGGAATATTAGATATGAGCAGTTCTTC. It codes for CASSIARGNIRYEQFF.

V usage is TRBV28 and J usage is TRBJ2-2; D is uncertain. There are 13 residues in the CDR3. Trimming left V 9 bases short and J 3 bases short, with 11 bases between. Germline assignment: CDR1 MDHEN and CDR2 SYDVKM. As DNA, the CDR3 is TGTGCCAGTCTGATCTGGGACACCGGGGAGCTGTTTTTT. Translation gives CASLIWDTGELFF.

The count of this clone is one. The chain uses TRBV5-1 and TRBJ2-7; 7 positions agree with TRBD1. The V gene end was trimmed by 3 bases and the J gene end by 0 bases; junction bases not matched to a gene: 6. This CDR3 is 15 amino acids long. Per the germline V gene, CDR1 is SGHRS and CDR2 is YFSETQ. The CDR3 protein is CASSSLTGISYEQYF. The CDR3 nucleotides are TGCGCCAGCAGCTCGTTGACAGGGATCTCCTACGAGCAGTACTTC.

This clone was seen a single time. The genes are TRBV2 and TRBJ1-2; 9 bases fit TRBD1. Losses at the gene ends were 6 bases for V and 6 bases for J; bases not matched to a gene: 11. The CDR3 length is 15 residues. Germline lookup yields CDR1 SNHLY and CDR2 FYNNEI. CDR3 coding DNA: TGTGCCAGCAGCAATTTAGGGACAGGGCCTCATGGCTACACCTTC. Its protein product is CASSNLGTGPHGYTF.

The rearrangement links TRBV25-1 to TRBJ2-3; D uncertain. From germline, CDR1 is MGHDK and CDR2 SYGVNS. Trimming took off 4 bases at V and 2 bases at J, with 7 bases between the two ends. This CDR3 region has 13 residues. The CDR3 here is CASSGWITDTQYF. The CDR3 region has the DNA TGTGCCAGCAGTGGTTGGATCACAGATACGCAGTATTTT.